This T cell receptor beta chain was sequenced during a study of siplizumab effects on memory and regulatory T cells. Unstimulated subsets comprising naive, memory, effector memory and TEMRA cells were sequenced in a few donor pairs. TCRdb's table, derived via immunoSEQ multiplex PCR, lists solely in-frame clones and lacks some. The table shows tens of thousands of clones, with around 78% occurring only once. Findings and caveats of the study: Assignment of a naive or memory phenotype failed for roughly 80-95% of the proliferating CD4+ or CD8+ clones. Siplizumab significantly reduced alloreactive sequences traceable to unstimulated CD4+ memory cells.

About this clone: Its antigen is currently unknown.

The CDR3 contains 13 residues. Germline assignment: CDR1 SGHDT and CDR2 YYEEEE. The ends were cut back, 3 bases at V and 6 bases at J, with 11 bases in the middle. The clonotype originates from a human donor in good health. Sequencing was performed on memory CD4+ T cells sorted from blood. The chain is built from TRBV5-6 and TRBJ2-3; the D is unclear. CDR3 sequence reads: CASSSNFRDTQYF. The CDR3 DNA reads TGTGCCAGCAGCTCGAATTTCCGGGATACGCAGTATTTT.